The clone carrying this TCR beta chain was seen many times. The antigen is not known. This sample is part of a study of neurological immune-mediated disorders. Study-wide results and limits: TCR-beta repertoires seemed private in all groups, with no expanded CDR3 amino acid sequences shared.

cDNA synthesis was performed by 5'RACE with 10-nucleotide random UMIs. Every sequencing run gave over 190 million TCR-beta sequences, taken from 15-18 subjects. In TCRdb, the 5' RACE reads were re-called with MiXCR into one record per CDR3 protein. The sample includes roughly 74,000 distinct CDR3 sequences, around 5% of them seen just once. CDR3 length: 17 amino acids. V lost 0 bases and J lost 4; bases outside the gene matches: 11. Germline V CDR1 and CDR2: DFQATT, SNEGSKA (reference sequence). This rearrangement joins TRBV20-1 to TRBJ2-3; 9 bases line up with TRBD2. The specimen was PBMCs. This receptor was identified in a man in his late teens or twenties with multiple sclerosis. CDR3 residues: CSARDPVRAGGSDTQYF. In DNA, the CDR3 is TGCAGTGCTAGAGATCCTGTTCGAGCGGGGGGCTCAGATACGCAGTATTTT.